Following are 21 T cell receptor beta chains from one sample sequenced in a study of regulatory T cells in long-lasting Graves disease. Time point in this sample: newly diagnosed GD, antithyroid drugs for less than 3 months. Extracted RNA from PBMCs served as the source of the TCR library. Arm-PCR with iRepertoire HTBI primers amplified the CDR3 regions for these TCR beta libraries. One entry per CDR3 protein results from TCRdb running MiXCR on the multiplex PCR reads. The table has 530,000 or so distinct CDR3 sequences, approximately 15% seen once; the top ten hold 8% to 10%. The sample also formed part of further work on T cells in Graves' hyperthyroidism and ophthalmopathy.

The material was peripheral blood mononuclear cells (PBMCs), obtained at new diagnosis, from a patient treated with antithyroid drugs. These receptors all come from a man younger than 40 with Graves disease.

This clonotype was observed a few times. The chain uses TRBV27 and TRBJ2-7; TRBD2 aligns across 7 bases. Germline V gene sequence: CDR1 MNHEY, CDR2 SMNVEV (reference sequence). The CDR3 has 14 residues. Trimming at V came to 7 bases and at J to 3 bases, leaving 9 bases not matched to a gene. CDR3 DNA sequence: TGTGCCAGCACCCCCGAGGGAGGGTTCTACGAGCAGTACTTC. Amino acids: CASTPEGGFYEQYF.

This clonotype was observed many times. The V call is TRBV11-3, the J call TRBJ2-1; possibly TRBD1 or TRBD2 for D (6 bases each). V dropped 7 bases and J dropped 7 bases, with 14 bases sitting between them. The CDR3 runs to 13 residues. Germline V gene data show CDR1 as SGHNT and CDR2 as YENEEA. Written as DNA, the CDR3 is TGTGCCAGCACCATAAGGGGGGATAATGAGCAGTTCTTC. Its protein is CASTIRGDNEQFF.

Many counts were recorded for this clonotype. The chain is built from TRBV29-1 and TRBJ2-7; the match to TRBD1 covers 7 bases. The germline V gene has CDR1 SQVTM and CDR2 ANQGSEA. Trimming removed 8 bases from V and 3 bases from J; junction bases left unmatched: 7. The CDR3 has 12 residues. The CDR3 protein is CSLLTGDYEQYF. In DNA, the CDR3 is TGCAGCCTCCTAACAGGGGACTACGAGCAGTACTTC.

This clonotype was counted at least ten times. The chain uses TRBV29-1 and TRBJ2-4; 10 nucleotides agree with TRBD1. J gave up 8 bases and V 7 bases, and 11 bases lay outside the gene matches. In germline, CDR1 is SQVTM, CDR2 ANQGSEA. There are 14 residues in the CDR3. This CDR3 is CSAMTGGTRDIQYF. For the CDR3, the DNA is TGCAGCGCGATGACAGGGGGCACTAGGGACATTCAGTACTTC. Using reference TRBV29-1 and TRBJ2-4 for the parts outside the CDR3, the full variable domain is SAVISQKPSRDICQRGTSLTIQCQVDSQVTMMFWYRQQPGQSLTLIATANQGSEATYESGFVIDKFPISRPNLTFSTLTVSNMSPEDSSIYLCSAMTGGTRDIQYFGAGTRLSVL.

This clonotype was recorded a few times. The CDR3 bases are TGTGCCAGCAGCCAAGTGGTTAGCGGGAGTCGGGATACGCAGTATTTT. Its protein product is CASSQVVSGSRDTQYF. The chain carries TRBV3-1 and TRBJ2-3; 9 nucleotides agree with TRBD2. CDR1 is LGHDT and CDR2 is YNNKEL in the germline V gene (reference sequence). J gave up 6 bases and V 1 base, and 8 bases lay outside the gene matches. This CDR3 is built from 16 residues.

This clonotype was seen many times. The J gene is TRBJ2-1, the V gene TRBV12-3 or TRBV12-4; 9 positions match TRBD2. After removal of 7 bases from V and 3 bases from J, the junction contained 7 bases not matched to a gene. The CDR3 runs 15 residues. The CDR3 DNA follows: TGTGCCAGCACCACGGGACTAGCCAACTACAATGAGCAGTTCTTC. Translation gives CASTTGLANYNEQFF.

The J gene is TRBJ1-2, the V gene TRBV7-9; TRBD1 might be the D (6 bases). Trimming cost V 7 bases and J 6 bases, with 15 bases left between them. The germline gives CDR1 SEHNR, CDR2 FQNEAQ (reference sequence). The CDR3 extends over 13 amino acids. CDR3: CASTLSGADGYTF. The DNA for the CDR3 is TGTGCCAGCACCCTGTCGGGGGCTGATGGCTACACCTTC.

This clonotype appeared many times. The chain joins TRBV6-5 to TRBJ1-2, with D unresolved. Deletions cut 2 bases from V and 3 bases from J, with 13 bases between. Germline loops: CDR1 MNHEY, CDR2 SVGAGI. The CDR3 is 15 residues long. CDR3 DNA: TGTGCCAGCAGTTACGGGGTCTATGGGGACTATGGCTACACCTTC. Its protein is CASSYGVYGDYGYTF.

This clonotype was counted many times. This chain joins TRBV12-5 and TRBJ1-2; D is uncertain. This CDR3 contains 14 residues. Germline V lookup: CDR1 LGHNT, CDR2 FRNRAP. Trimming stripped 5 bases from V and 6 bases from J, with 16 bases between. CDR3 sequence: CASGMTYLGNGYTF. The DNA of the CDR3 is TGTGCTAGTGGTATGACTTACCTCGGGAATGGCTACACCTTC.

This clonotype was observed at least ten times. The V call is TRBV10-3, the J call TRBJ1-6; D gene unclear. CDR1 ENHRY and CDR2 SYGVKD come from the germline V gene. Trimming removed 4 bases from V and 4 bases from J, with 23 bases in between. The CDR3 contains 19 residues. The CDR3 DNA reads TGTGCCATCAGTGCCCAAAACCCAGGCCACCTGAGGTATAATTCACCCCTCCACTTT. This encodes CAISAQNPGHLRYNSPLHF.

This clonotype was observed a handful of times. The V gene is TRBV6-2 or TRBV6-3, the J gene TRBJ2-7; TRBD2 matches at 9 bases. V was clipped by 6 bases and J by 4 bases; unmatched bases: 13. CDR1 is MNHEY, CDR2 SVGEGT, per germline. CDR3 length equals 16 residues. The CDR3 DNA reads TGTGCCAGCAGGCGAGGGGGAGCGGGGGGCAGGTACGAGCAGTACTTC. It specifies CASRRGGAGGRYEQYF.

At least ten counts were recorded for this clonotype. This chain connects TRBV29-1 to TRBJ2-5, with D maybe TRBD1 (6 bases). Germline CDR1 is SQVTM and CDR2 is ANQGSEA. V lost 6 bases and J 5 bases, leaving 13 bases between the germline ends. The CDR3 has 12 residues. CDR3 in amino acids: CSVWGLWETQYF. The CDR3 DNA is TGCAGCGTATGGGGGCTTTGGGAGACCCAGTACTTC.

This clonotype showed up many times. The rearrangement uses TRBV7-9 and TRBJ2-7; D is ambiguous. Germline lookup yields CDR1 SEHNR and CDR2 FQNEAQ (reference sequence). V was cut by 4 bases and J by 3 bases, with 7 bases left in between. The CDR3 contains 12 residues. The CDR3 sequence is CASSSTNYEQYF. CDR3 coding DNA: TGTGCCAGCAGCTCAACTAACTACGAGCAGTACTTC.

There are many counts of this clonotype. The genes are TRBV10-2 and TRBJ2-7; D is uncertain. Germline CDR1 WSHSY, CDR2 SAAADI. V was pared by 0 bases and J by 4 bases, with 4 bases between. The CDR3 runs to 12 residues. CDR3 nucleotides: TGCGCCAGCAGTGAGTCTAGGTACGAGCAGTACTTC. This translates into CASSESRYEQYF.

This clonotype was detected ten times or more. The CDR3 region has the DNA TGTGCCAGCAGTTATCGGACGGCAACTACAGGGGGGTTCAATCAGCCCCAGCATTTT. It is translated as CASSYRTATTGGFNQPQHF. The chain joins TRBV6-5 to TRBJ1-5, with 8 bases that match TRBD1. V shed 3 bases, J shed 3 bases, and the junction held 16 bases outside the gene matches. Germline V lookup: CDR1 MNHEY, CDR2 SVGAGI. The CDR3 is 19 amino acids.

The V and J genes are TRBV20-1 and TRBJ1-1; D is unresolved. CDR1 and CDR2 from the germline V gene are DFQATT and SNEGSKA (reference sequence). V dropped 0 bases and J dropped 0 bases, with 14 bases sitting between them. This CDR3 is 16 amino acids long. CDR3 loop: CSARDLGSPMNTEAFF. Here the CDR3 DNA reads TGCAGTGCTAGAGATCTAGGTTCACCTATGAACACTGAAGCTTTCTTT.

For this clonotype: A much larger clone lies a single base off, so this may be a read error. The V and J genes are TRBV2 and TRBJ2-7; the D gene is possibly TRBD1 (6 bases). CDR1 and CDR2 (germline): SNHLY, FYNNEI. The CDR3 consists of 12 residues. Trimming shortened V by 10 bases and J by 0 bases, and 10 bases separated the two germline ends. The CDR3, as DNA: TGTGCCAACCACAGGGACTCCTACGAGCAGTACTTC. This codes for CANHRDSYEQYF. Combining the CDR3 with reference TRBV2 and TRBJ2-7 gives the whole variable domain EPEVTQTPSHQVTQMGQEVILRCVPISNHLYFYWYRQILGQKVEFLVSFYNNEISEKSEIFDDQFSVERPDGSNFTLKIRSTKLEDSAMYFCANHRDSYEQYFGPGTRLTVT.

The V call is TRBV4-1, the J call TRBJ1-2; a possible D gene is TRBD1 (5 bases). The CDR3 spans 15 residues. CDR1 and CDR2 from the germline V gene are MGHRA and YSYEKL. The V gene lost 4 bases and the J gene lost 7 bases, with 19 bases spanning the gap. This CDR3 reads CASSPGKGTRSGYTF. DNA of the CDR3: TGCGCCAGCAGCCCGGGTAAAGGGACCCGATCTGGCTACACCTTC.

Concerning this clonotype itself: One end of the junction does not line up with germline, which may come from a read error. The rearrangement links TRBV5-1 to TRBJ1-3; D not certain. This CDR3 region has 13 residues. Germline values: CDR1 SGHRS, CDR2 YFSETQ. The CDR3 loop reads CASSLVSDALLNF. The CDR3 region has the DNA TGCGCCAGCAGCTTGGTGTCGGACGCCCTTTTGAATTTT.

This clonotype was observed many times. CDR3: CASSFAPRWDNEQFF. For the CDR3, the DNA is TGTGCCAGCAGTTTTGCACCCCGGTGGGACAATGAGCAGTTCTTC. The chain combines TRBV28 with TRBJ2-1; D uncertain. The V gene's germline CDR1 is MDHEN and CDR2 SYDVKM. V was shortened by 3 bases and J by 5 bases, with 14 bases between the two germline ends. The CDR3 is 15 residues long.

At least ten counts were recorded for this clonotype. The chain combines TRBV7-4 with TRBJ2-3, with 9 nucleotides matching TRBD1. Per the germline V gene, CDR1 is SGHVT and CDR2 is SQSDAQ. The CDR3 covers 18 residues. V lost 1 base and J lost 3; bases outside the gene matches: 11. The CDR3 spells CASSLGSSGTGRTDTQYF. The CDR3 nucleotides are TGTGCCAGCAGCTTAGGGTCCTCCGGGACAGGGAGGACAGATACGCAGTATTTT.